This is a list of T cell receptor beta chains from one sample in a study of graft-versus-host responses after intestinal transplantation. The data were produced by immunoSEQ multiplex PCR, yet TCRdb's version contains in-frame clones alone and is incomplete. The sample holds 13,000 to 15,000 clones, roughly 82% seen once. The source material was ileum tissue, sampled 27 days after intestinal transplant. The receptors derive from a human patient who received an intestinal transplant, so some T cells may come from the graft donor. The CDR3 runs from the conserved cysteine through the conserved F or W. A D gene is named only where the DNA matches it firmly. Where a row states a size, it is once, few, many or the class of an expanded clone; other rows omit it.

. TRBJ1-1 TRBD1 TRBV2 TGTGCCAGCAGTGAAGAGGACAGGTCGAAAGTTTTCTTT CASSEEDRSKVFF
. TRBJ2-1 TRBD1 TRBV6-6 TGTGCCAGCAGTTACTCGAGGGACAGGGGGTACAATGAGCAGTTCTTC CASSYSRDRGYNEQFF
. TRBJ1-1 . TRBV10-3 TGTGCCATCAGGAACCAGGTTTTGAACACTGAAGCTTTCTTT CAIRNQVLNTEAFF
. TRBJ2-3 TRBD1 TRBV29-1 TGCAGCGTTGACCTGGGACAGATCACAGATACGCAGTATTTT CSVDLGQITDTQYF
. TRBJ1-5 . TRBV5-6 TGTGCCAGCAGCCCACAGGGTTCTCGGTATAGCAATCAGCCCCAGCATTTT CASSPQGSRYSNQPQHF
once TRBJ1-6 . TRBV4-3 TGCGCCAGCAGCCGAGGGACATTTTCACCCCTCCACTTT CASSRGTFSPLHF
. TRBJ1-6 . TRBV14 TGTGCCAGCAGCCAAGCTCCTTATAATTCACCCCTCCACTTT CASSQAPYNSPLHF
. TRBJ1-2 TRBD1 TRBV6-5 TGTGCCAGCAGGCTGGGACAGGGTGTCTATGGCTACACCTTC CASRLGQGVYGYTF
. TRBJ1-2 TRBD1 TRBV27 TGTGCCAGCAGTTTATCGGGCGGGACAGGGATAAGCTACACCTTC CASSLSGGTGISYTF
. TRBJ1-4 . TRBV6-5 TGTGCCAGCAGCTACGGGGCAGAAGCAGATAATGAAAAACTGTTTTTT CASSYGAEADNEKLFF
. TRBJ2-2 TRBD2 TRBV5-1 TGCGCCAGCAGCGGTAGCGGGGGGCCGAACACCGGGGAGCTGTTTTTT CASSGSGGPNTGELFF
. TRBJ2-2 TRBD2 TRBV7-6 TGTGCCAGCAGCTTAGAGCGGGGTTGGACCGGGGAGCTGTTTTTT CASSLERGWTGELFF
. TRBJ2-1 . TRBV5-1 TGCGCCAGCAGCTTTCCGGGCTCCTACAATGAGCAGTTCTTC CASSFPGSYNEQFF
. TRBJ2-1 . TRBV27 TGTGCCAGCAGTTTGCCGGGGTATACCTACAATGAGCAGTTCTTC CASSLPGYTYNEQFF
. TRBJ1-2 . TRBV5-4 TGTGCCAGCAGCTCGGGCCAGGGGCGCGACTATGGCTACACCTTC CASSSGQGRDYGYTF
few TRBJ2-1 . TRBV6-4 TGTGCCAGCAGTGAAGAGGCAGGGGCCTACAATGAGCAGTTCTTC CASSEEAGAYNEQFF
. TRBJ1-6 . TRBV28 TGTGCCAGCAGTTCGTCCCCGCCAGGTTTGGATTCACCCCTCCACTTT CASSSSPPGLDSPLHF
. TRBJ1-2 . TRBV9 TGTGCCAGCAGCGTACGGAACTATGGCTACACCTTC CASSVRNYGYTF
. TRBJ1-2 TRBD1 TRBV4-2 TGTGCCAGCAGCCAAGATTATTTGGGGACAGTCTTGGAAGGCTATGGCTACACCTTC CASSQDYLGTVLEGYGYTF
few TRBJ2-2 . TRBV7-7 TGTGCTAGCAGCTCTGCTACAGGGAGCACCGGGGAGCTGTTTTTT CASSSATGSTGELFF
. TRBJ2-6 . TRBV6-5 TGTGCCAGCAGTTACGGGCTGGGGGCGAGCGTCCTGACTTTC CASSYGLGASVLTF
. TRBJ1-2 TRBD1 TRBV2 TGTGCCAGCAGTGAAGAGTCGGGACAGGGAGTTTACACCTTC CASSEESGQGVYTF
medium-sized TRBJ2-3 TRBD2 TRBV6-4 TGTGCCAGCAGTGACTCGCGGGGGGCCACAGATACGCAGTATTTT CASSDSRGATDTQYF
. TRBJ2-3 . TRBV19 TGTGCCAGTAGTATAGTGGGAGCGGTGGGCACAGATACGCAGTATTTT CASSIVGAVGTDTQYF
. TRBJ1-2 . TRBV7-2 TGTGCCAGCAGCTTGCGGGGGGCAGGCTATGGCTACACCTTC CASSLRGAGYGYTF
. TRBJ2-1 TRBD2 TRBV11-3 TGTGCCAGCAGCTTAGGGCGACTAGCGGTCAATGAGCAGTTCTTC CASSLGRLAVNEQFF
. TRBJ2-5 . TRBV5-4 TGTGCCAGCAGCTTTAGGACAGCTGGAGAGACCCAGTACTTC CASSFRTAGETQYF
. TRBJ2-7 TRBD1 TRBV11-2 TGTGCCAGCAGCCCCCAACCGGGACAGGCCTTCTTC CASSPQPGQAFF
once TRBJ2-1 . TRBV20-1 TGCAGCCCTACCGGGGACAATGAGCAGTTCTTC CSPTGDNEQFF
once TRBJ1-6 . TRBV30 TGTGCCTGGAGTCTATATAATTCACCCCTCCACTTT CAWSLYNSPLHF
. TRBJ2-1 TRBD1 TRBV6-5 TGTGCCAGCAGTTACGACAGGGAGAGTGAGCAGTTCTTC CASSYDRESEQFF
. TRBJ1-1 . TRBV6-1 TGTGCCAGCAGTGACTTAGAATGGTTTACCGAAGCTTTCTTT CASSDLEWFTEAFF
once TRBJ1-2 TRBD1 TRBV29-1 TGCAGCACTTGGGACAGGGGAGTGTCCAACTATGGCTACACCTTC CSTWDRGVSNYGYTF
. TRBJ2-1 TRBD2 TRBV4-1 TGCGCCAGCAGCCAAGGCACTAGCGGATACAATGAGCAGTTCTTC CASSQGTSGYNEQFF
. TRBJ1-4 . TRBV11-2 TGTGCCAGCAGCACGTTGAAGGAGGAAAAACTGTTTTTT CASSTLKEEKLFF
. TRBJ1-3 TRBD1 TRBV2 TGTGCCGGTATGACGGGACAGGGCCCACTTAGACTCACTGGAAACACCATATATTTT CAGMTGQGPLRLTGNTIYF
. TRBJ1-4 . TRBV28 TGTGCCAGCGAACAGCGGACTGAAAAACTGTTTTTT CASEQRTEKLFF
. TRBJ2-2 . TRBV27 TGTGCCAGCACCTCCCTGGGGGCGGGCACCGGGGAGCTGTTTTTT CASTSLGAGTGELFF
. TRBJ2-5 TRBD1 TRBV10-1 TGCGCCAGCAGTGACCAGACAGGGATGAAGACCCAGTACTTC CASSDQTGMKTQYF
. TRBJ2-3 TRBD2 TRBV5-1 TGCGCCAGCAGCGGGGGACTAGCGCGCACAGATACGCAGTATTTT CASSGGLARTDTQYF
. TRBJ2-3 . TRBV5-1 TGCGCCAGCAGCTTGGAGTGGACACCTCTAGATACGCAGTATTTT CASSLEWTPLDTQYF
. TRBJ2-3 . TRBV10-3 TGTGCCATCAGTGAAGAACAGGTTAGCACAGATACGCAGTATTTT CAISEEQVSTDTQYF
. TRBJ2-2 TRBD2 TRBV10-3 TGTGCCATCAGGGGACTAGCCGGGGAGCTGTTTTTT CAIRGLAGELFF
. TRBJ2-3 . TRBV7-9 TGTGCCAGCAGCTTAGATAGACAGGCCTCTAGCACAGATACGCAGTATTTT CASSLDRQASSTDTQYF
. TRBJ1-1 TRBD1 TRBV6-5 TGTGCCAGCAGTACACCAGGGGGGATGAACACTGAAGCTTTCTTT CASSTPGGMNTEAFF
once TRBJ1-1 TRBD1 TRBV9 TGTGCCAGCAGCGTAGTATCTCAGGGGGCGGACACTGAAGCTTTCTTT CASSVVSQGADTEAFF
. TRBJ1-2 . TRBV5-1 TGCGCCAGCAGCTTGAGAGGGGAGGGCTATGGCTACACCTTC CASSLRGEGYGYTF
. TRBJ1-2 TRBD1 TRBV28 TGTGCCAGCAGTTTCCGGGACAGGGTTGGCTACACCTTC CASSFRDRVGYTF
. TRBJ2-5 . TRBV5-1 TGCGCCAGCAGTTTGACGGGGGAGTACCAAGAGACCCAGTACTTC CASSLTGEYQETQYF
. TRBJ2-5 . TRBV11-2 TGTGCCAGCAGCCTAAGGACAGCAAAATTTCAAGAGACCCAGTACTTC CASSLRTAKFQETQYF
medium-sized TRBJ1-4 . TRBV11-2 TGTGCCAGCAGCCGTGACAGTGCAACTAATGAAAAACTGTTTTTT CASSRDSATNEKLFF
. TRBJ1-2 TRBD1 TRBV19 TGTGCCAGTAGACCCGGGACAGGGCTCAACTATGGCTACACCTTC CASRPGTGLNYGYTF
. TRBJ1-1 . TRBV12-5 TGTGCTAGTGGTTCGCCTTCCGGGGGAAACACTGAAGCTTTCTTT CASGSPSGGNTEAFF
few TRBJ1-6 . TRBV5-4 TGTGCCAGCAGCTTGAGGGCTGACAGACCCTATAATTCACCCCTCCACTTT CASSLRADRPYNSPLHF
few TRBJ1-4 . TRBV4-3 TGCGCCAGCAGCCAAGGGGTGCAGGCGAAAAAACTGTTTTTT CASSQGVQAKKLFF
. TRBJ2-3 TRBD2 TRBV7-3 TGTGCCAGCAGCCCCGCGGGGGCAGATACGCAGTATTTT CASSPAGADTQYF
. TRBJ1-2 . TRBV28 TGTGCCTTGGGCAGGGCTAACTATGGCTACACCTTC CALGRANYGYTF
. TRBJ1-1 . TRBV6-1 TGTGCCAGCAGTGAAGGAGGTCAGGGAGCTTTCTTT CASSEGGQGAFF
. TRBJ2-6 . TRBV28 TGTGCCAGCAGGGGAGCCGGGACTTACGGGGCCAACGTCCTGACTTTC CASRGAGTYGANVLTF
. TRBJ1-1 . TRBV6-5 TGTGCCAGCAGTAGCGGGCGGGGAGAAGCTTTCTTT CASSSGRGEAFF